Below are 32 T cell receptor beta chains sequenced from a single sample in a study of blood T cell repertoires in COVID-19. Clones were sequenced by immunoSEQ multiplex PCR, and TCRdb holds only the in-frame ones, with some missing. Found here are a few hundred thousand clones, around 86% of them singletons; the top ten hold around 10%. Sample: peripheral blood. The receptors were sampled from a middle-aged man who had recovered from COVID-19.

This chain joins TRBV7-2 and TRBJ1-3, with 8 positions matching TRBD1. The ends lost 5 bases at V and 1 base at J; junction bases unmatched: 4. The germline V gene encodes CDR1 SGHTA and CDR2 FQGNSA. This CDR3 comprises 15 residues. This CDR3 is CASSRQGRSGNTIYF. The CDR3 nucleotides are TGTGCCAGCAGCAGACAGGGGAGATCTGGAAACACCATATATTTT.

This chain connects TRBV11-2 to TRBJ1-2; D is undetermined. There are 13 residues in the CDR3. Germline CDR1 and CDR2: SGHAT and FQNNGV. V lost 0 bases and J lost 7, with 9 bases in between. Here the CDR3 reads CASSLEAVGGYTF. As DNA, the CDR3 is TGTGCCAGCAGCTTAGAAGCCGTTGGTGGCTACACCTTC.

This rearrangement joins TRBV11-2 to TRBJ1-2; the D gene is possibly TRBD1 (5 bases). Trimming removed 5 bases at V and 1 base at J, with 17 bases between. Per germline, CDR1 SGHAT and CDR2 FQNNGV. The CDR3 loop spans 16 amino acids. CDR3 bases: TGTGCCAGCAGCCCCCGAGTGACAGATATTAACTATGGCTACACCTTC. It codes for CASSPRVTDINYGYTF.

CDR3: CASSITGATNEKLFF. The CDR3 region has the DNA TGTGCCAGTAGTATAACGGGTGCAACTAATGAAAAACTGTTTTTT. The rearrangement links TRBV19 to TRBJ1-4; D is undetermined. The V and J ends lost 2 bases and 0 bases respectively, with 7 bases between them. The CDR3 runs to 15 residues. Looked up from germline, CDR1 is LNHDA and CDR2 is SQIVND (reference sequence).

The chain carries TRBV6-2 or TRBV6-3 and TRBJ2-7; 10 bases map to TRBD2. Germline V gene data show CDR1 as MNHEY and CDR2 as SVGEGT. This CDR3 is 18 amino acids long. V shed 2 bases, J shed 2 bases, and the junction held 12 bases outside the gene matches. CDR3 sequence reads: CASSYVGASGRGAYEQYF. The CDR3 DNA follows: TGTGCCAGCAGTTACGTGGGGGCTAGCGGGAGAGGGGCCTACGAGCAGTACTTC.

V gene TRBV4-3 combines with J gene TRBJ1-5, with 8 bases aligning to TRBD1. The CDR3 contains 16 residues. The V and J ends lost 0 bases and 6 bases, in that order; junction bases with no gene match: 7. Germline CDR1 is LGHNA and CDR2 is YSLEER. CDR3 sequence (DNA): TGCGCCAGCAGCCAAGATTTAGGTACAGGGGGTCAGCCCCAGCATTTT. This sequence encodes CASSQDLGTGGQPQHF.

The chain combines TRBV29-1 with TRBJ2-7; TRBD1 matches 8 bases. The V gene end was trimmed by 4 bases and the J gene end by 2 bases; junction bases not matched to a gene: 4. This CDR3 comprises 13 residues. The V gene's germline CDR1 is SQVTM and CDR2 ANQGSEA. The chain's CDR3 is CSVADRVTYEQYF. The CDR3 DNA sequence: TGCAGCGTTGCGGACAGGGTCACCTACGAGCAGTACTTC.

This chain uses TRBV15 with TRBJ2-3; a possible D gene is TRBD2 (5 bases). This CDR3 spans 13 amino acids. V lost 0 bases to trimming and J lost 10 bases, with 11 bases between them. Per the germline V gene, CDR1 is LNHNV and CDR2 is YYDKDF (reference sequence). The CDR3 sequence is CATSRDGVGPQYF. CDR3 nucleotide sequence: TGTGCCACCAGCAGAGACGGGGTAGGTCCGCAGTATTTT.

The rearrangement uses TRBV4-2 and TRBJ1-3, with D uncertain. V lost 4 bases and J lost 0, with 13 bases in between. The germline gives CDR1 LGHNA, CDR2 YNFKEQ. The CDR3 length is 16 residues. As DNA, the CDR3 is TGTGCCAGCAGCCTGAATGACATAAGCTCTGGAAACACCATATATTTT. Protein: CASSLNDISSGNTIYF.

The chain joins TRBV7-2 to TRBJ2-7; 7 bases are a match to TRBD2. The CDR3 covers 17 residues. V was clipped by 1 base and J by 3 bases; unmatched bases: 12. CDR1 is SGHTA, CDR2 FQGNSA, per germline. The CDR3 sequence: CASSLDRAGAPSYEQYF. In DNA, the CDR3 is TGTGCCAGCAGCTTAGATCGGGCGGGAGCGCCCAGCTACGAGCAGTACTTC.

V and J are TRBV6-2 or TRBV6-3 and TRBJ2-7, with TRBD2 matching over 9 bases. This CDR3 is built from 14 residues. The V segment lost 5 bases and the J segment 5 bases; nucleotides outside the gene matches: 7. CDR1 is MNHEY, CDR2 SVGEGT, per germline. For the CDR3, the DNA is TGTGCCAGCAGTCTTAGCGGGAGATTCAACGAGCAGTACTTC. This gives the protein CASSLSGRFNEQYF.

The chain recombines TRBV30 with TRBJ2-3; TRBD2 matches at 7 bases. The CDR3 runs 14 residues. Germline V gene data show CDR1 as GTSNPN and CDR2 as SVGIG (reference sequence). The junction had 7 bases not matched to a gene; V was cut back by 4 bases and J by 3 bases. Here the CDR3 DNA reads TGTGCCTGGATGGCTAGCGGTAGTACAGATACGCAGTATTTT. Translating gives CAWMASGSTDTQYF. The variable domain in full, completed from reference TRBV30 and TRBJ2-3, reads SQTIHQWPATLVQPVGSPLSLECTVEGTSNPNLYWYRQAAGRGLQLLFYSVGIGQISSEVPQNLSASRPQDRQFILSSKKLLLSDSGFYLCAWMASGSTDTQYFGPGTRLTVL.

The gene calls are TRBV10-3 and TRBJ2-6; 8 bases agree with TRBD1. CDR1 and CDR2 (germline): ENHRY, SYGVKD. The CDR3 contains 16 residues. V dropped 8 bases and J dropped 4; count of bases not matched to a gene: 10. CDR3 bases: TGTGCCATCGCCGTGGACAGGGAGGTCGGGGCCAACGTCCTGACTTTC. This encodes CAIAVDREVGANVLTF.

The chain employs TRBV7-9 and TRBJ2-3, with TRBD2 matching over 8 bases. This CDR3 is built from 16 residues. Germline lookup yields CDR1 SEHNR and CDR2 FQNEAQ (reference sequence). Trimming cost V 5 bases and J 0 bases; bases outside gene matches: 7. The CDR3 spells CASSPQLAASTDTQYF. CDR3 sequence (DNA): TGTGCCAGCAGCCCGCAACTAGCGGCGAGCACAGATACGCAGTATTTT.

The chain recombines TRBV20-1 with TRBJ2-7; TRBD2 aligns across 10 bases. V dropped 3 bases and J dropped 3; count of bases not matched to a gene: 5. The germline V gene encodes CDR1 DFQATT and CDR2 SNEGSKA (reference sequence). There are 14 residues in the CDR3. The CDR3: CSASLAGALYEQYF. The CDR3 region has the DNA TGCAGTGCTAGTCTAGCGGGAGCGCTCTACGAGCAGTACTTC.

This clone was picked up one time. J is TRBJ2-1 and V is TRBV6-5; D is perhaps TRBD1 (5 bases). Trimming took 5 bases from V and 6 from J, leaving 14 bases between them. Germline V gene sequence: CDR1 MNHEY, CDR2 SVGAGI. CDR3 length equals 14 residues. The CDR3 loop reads CASSTRQYSNEQFF. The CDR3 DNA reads TGTGCCAGCAGTACCCGACAGTATTCCAATGAGCAGTTCTTC.

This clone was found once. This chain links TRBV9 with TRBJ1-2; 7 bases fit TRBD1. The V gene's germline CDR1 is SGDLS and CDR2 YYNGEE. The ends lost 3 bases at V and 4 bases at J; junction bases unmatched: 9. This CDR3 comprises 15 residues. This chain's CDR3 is CASSAHLTGSYGYTF. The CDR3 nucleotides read TGTGCCAGCAGCGCCCATTTGACAGGGTCCTATGGCTACACCTTC.

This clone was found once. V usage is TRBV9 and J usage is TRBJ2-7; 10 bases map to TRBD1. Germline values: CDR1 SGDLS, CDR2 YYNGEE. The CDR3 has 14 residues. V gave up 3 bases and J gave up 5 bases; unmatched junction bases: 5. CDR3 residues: CASSDRDRGHEQYF. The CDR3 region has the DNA TGTGCCAGCAGCGACCGGGACAGGGGCCACGAGCAGTACTTC. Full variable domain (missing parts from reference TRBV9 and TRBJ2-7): DSGVTQTPKHLITATGQRVTLRCSPRSGDLSVYWYQQSLDQGLQFLIQYYNGEERAKGNILERFSAQQFPDLHSELNLSSLELGDSALYFCASSDRDRGHEQYFGPGTRLTVT.

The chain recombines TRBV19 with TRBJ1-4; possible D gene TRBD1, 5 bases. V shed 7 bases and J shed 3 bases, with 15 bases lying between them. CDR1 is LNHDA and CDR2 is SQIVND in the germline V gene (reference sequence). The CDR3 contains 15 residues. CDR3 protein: CASTPQGASNEKLFF. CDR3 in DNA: TGTGCCAGTACCCCCCAGGGCGCCTCTAATGAAAAACTGTTTTTT.

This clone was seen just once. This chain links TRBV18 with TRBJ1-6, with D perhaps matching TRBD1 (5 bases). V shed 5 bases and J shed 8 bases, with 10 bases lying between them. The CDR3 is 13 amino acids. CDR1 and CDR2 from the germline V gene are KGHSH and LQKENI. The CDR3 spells CASSEGRDSPLHF. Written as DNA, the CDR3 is TGTGCCAGCTCAGAGGGGAGGGATTCACCCCTCCACTTT.

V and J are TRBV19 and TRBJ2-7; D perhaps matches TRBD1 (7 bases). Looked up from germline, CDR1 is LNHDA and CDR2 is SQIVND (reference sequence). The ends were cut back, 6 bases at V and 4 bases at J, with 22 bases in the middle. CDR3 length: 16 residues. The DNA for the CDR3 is TGTGCCAGTAGCAGCCAGGGGGGCCCCCATTCTTACGAGCAGTACTTC. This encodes CASSSQGGPHSYEQYF. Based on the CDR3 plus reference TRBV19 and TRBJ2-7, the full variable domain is DGGITQSPKYLFRKEGQNVTLSCEQNLNHDAMYWYRQDPGQGLRLIYYSQIVNDFQKGDIAEGYSVSREKKESFPLTVTSAQKNPTAFYLCASSSQGGPHSYEQYFGPGTRLTVT.

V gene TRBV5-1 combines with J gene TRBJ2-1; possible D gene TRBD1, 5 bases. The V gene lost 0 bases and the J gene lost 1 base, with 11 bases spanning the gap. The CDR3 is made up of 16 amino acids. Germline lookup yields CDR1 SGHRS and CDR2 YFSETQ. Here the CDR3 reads CASSLVSQGSYNEQFF. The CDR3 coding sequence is TGCGCCAGCAGCTTGGTAAGCCAGGGATCCTACAATGAGCAGTTCTTC.

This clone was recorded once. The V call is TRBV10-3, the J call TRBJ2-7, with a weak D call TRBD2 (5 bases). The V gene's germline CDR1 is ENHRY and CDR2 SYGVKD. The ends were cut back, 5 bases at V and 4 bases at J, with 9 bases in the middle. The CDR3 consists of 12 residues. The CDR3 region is CAISSLGYEQYF. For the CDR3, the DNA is TGTGCCATCAGTTCACTAGGGTACGAGCAGTACTTC.

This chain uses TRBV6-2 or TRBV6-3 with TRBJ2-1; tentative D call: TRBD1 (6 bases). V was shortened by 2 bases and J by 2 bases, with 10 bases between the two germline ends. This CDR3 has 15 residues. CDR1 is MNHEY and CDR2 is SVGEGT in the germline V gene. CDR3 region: CASSYRRDTYNEQFF. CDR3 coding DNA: TGTGCCAGCAGTTACCGTCGGGACACCTACAATGAGCAGTTCTTC.

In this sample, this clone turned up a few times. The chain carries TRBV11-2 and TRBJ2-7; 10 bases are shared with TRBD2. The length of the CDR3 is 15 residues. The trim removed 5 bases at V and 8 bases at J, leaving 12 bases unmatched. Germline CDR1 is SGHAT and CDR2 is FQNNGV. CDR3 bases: TGTGCCAGCAGCCCGTCAAGCGGGAGGGCCTCCCAGCAGTACTTC. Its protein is CASSPSSGRASQQYF.

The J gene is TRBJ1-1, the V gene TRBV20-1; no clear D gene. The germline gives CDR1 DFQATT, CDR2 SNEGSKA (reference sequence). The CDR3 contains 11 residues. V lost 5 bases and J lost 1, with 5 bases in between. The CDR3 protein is CSAPGNTEAFF. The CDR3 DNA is TGCAGTGCTCCGGGGAACACTGAAGCTTTCTTT.

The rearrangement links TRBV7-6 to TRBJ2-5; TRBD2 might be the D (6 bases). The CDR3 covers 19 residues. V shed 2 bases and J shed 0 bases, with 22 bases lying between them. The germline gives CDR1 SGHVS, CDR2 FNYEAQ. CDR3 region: CASSLNPRGPKWYQETQYF. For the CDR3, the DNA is TGTGCCAGCAGCTTAAATCCGCGGGGCCCTAAATGGTACCAAGAGACCCAGTACTTC.

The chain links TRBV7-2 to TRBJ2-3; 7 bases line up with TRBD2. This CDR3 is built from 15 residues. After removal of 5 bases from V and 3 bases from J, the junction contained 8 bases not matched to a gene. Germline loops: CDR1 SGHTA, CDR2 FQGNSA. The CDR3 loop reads CASSERGGRTDTQYF. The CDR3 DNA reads TGTGCCAGCAGCGAGAGGGGCGGGAGAACAGATACGCAGTATTTT.

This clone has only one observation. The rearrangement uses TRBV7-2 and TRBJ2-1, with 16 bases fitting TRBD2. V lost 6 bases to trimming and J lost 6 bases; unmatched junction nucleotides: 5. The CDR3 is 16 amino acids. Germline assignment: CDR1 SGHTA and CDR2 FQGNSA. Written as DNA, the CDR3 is TGTGCCAGCAGTCCGGGACTAGCGGGGGGGCTCAATGAGCAGTTCTTC. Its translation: CASSPGLAGGLNEQFF.

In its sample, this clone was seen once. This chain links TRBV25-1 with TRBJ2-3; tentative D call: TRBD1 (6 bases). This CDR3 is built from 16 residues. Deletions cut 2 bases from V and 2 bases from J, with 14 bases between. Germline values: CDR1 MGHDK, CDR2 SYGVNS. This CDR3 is CASSEVGTGPTDTQYF. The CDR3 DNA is TGTGCCAGCAGTGAAGTGGGAACAGGGCCCACAGATACGCAGTATTTT. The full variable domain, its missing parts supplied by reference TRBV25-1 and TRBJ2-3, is EADIYQTPRYLVIGTGKKITLECSQTMGHDKMYWYQQDPGMELHLIHYSYGVNSTEKGDLSSESTVSRIRTEHFPLTLESARPSHTSQYLCASSEVGTGPTDTQYFGPGTRLTVL.

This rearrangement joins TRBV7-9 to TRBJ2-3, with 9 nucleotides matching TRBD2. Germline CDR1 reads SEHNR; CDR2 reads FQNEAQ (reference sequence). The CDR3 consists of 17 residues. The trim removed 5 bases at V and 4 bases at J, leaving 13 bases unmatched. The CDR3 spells CASSPPGGREGADTQYF. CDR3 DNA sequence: TGTGCCAGCAGCCCCCCAGGCGGGAGGGAAGGCGCAGATACGCAGTATTTT. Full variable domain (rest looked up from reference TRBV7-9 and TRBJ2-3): DTGVSQNPRHKITKRGQNVTFRCDPISEHNRLYWYRQTLGQGPEFLTYFQNEAQLEKSRLLSDRFSAERPKGSFSTLEIQRTEQGDSAMYLCASSPPGGREGADTQYFGPGTRLTVL.

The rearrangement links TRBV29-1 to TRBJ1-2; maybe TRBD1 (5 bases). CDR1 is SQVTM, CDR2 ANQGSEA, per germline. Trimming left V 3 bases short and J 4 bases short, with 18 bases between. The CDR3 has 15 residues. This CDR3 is CSVDAERGSRYGYTF. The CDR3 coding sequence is TGCAGCGTTGACGCGGAACGGGGGTCTCGCTATGGCTACACCTTC.